Following are 17 T cell receptor beta chains from one sample sequenced in a study of T cells in Graves' hyperthyroidism and ophthalmopathy. RNA transcripts yielded amplified TCR beta CDR3 regions. With the HTBI primer set, the TCR CDR3 went through a first round of RT-PCR. TCRdb processed the multiplex PCR reads anew with MiXCR; each CDR3 protein has one entry. The sample lists about 260,000 distinct CDR3 sequences, 16% occurring once. Sequencing was carried out using blood. The receptor source for this set is a woman aged 18-35 years with Graves' ophthalmopathy.

There are many counts of this clonotype. The CDR3 loop reads CASSRTSVSEQFF. The CDR3 nucleotides are TGTGCCAGCAGTAGGACTAGCGTCTCTGAGCAGTTCTTC. The chain couples TRBV28 to TRBJ2-1, with 9 bases lining up with TRBD2. Germline values: CDR1 MDHEN, CDR2 SYDVKM. Trimming removed 5 bases from V and 9 bases from J; junction bases left unmatched: 5. The CDR3 loop spans 13 amino acids.

Many counts were recorded for this clonotype. The V call is TRBV5-1, the J call TRBJ2-3; TRBD2 matches at 8 bases. The J segment lost 0 bases and the V segment lost 4 bases, leaving 13 bases of the junction unmatched. CDR1 SGHRS and CDR2 YFSETQ come from the germline V gene. The CDR3 length is 18 residues. Here the CDR3 reads CASSRTSGSRPSTDTQYF. CDR3 nucleotide sequence: TGCGCCAGCAGCAGAACTAGCGGAAGCCGCCCTAGCACAGATACGCAGTATTTT.

This clonotype was seen repeatedly, ten times or more. This chain joins TRBV7-9 and TRBJ1-2, with 7 bases aligning to TRBD1. Germline loops: CDR1 SEHNR, CDR2 FQNEAQ (reference sequence). This CDR3 is built from 15 residues. Unmatched junction bases numbered 7, after V lost 4 bases and J lost 2 bases. DNA of the CDR3: TGTGCCAGCAGCTACGGGACAGCCCAAAACTATGGCTACACCTTC. It encodes CASSYGTAQNYGYTF.

This clonotype showed up many times. V is TRBV13 and J is TRBJ1-5; the match to TRBD1 covers 8 bases. Germline assignment: CDR1 PRHDT and CDR2 FYEKMQ (reference sequence). The trim removed 5 bases at V and 0 bases at J, leaving 12 bases unmatched. The CDR3 has 18 amino acids. CDR3 protein: CASSTRTGLHYSNQPQHF. Written as DNA, the CDR3 is TGTGCCAGCAGCACCCGGACAGGGCTCCACTATAGCAATCAGCCCCAGCATTTT.

In this sample, this clonotype turned up many times. This rearrangement joins TRBV20-1 to TRBJ2-7; 10 bases agree with TRBD2. Germline CDR1 is DFQATT and CDR2 is SNEGSKA (reference sequence). The CDR3 is 15 residues long. With 6 bases clipped from V and 3 bases from J, the junction kept 11 bases outside the gene matches. For the CDR3, the DNA is TGCAGTGCCCACTGGGGAGCGGGAGGGGACTACGAGCAGTACTTC. Its translation: CSAHWGAGGDYEQYF.

This clonotype was recorded at least ten times. CDR3 loop: CASSYSKGETGELFF. CDR3 nucleotides: TGTGCCAGCAGTTACTCGAAGGGGGAAACCGGGGAGCTGTTTTTT. V and J are TRBV6-5 and TRBJ2-2; D is perhaps TRBD1 (6 bases). CDR3 length: 15 amino acids. The germline gives CDR1 MNHEY, CDR2 SVGAGI. The V gene lost 0 bases and the J gene lost 5 bases, with 10 bases spanning the gap.

The chain joins TRBV9 to TRBJ2-1; D is possibly TRBD2 (5 bases). The CDR3 consists of 16 residues. Trimming left V 1 base short and J 2 bases short, with 13 bases between. The germline gives CDR1 SGDLS, CDR2 YYNGEE. CDR3 coding DNA: TGTGCCAGCAGCGTATATGCGGGTCCAACCTACAATGAGCAGTTCTTC. This encodes CASSVYAGPTYNEQFF.

The gene calls are TRBV30 and TRBJ1-2, with 7 bases aligning to TRBD1. Germline V lookup: CDR1 GTSNPN, CDR2 SVGIG (reference sequence). The CDR3 has 12 residues. V lost 4 bases and J lost 6; bases outside the gene matches: 5. Here the CDR3 DNA reads TGTGCCTGGACCCCAACAGGGGATGGCTACACCTTC. It yields the protein CAWTPTGDGYTF. Full variable domain (rest looked up from reference TRBV30 and TRBJ1-2): SQTIHQWPATLVQPVGSPLSLECTVEGTSNPNLYWYRQAAGRGLQLLFYSVGIGQISSEVPQNLSASRPQDRQFILSSKKLLLSDSGFYLCAWTPTGDGYTFGSGTRLTVV.

Comments on this clonotype: This may come from a read error, since a much larger clone is one base off. V usage is TRBV28 and J usage is TRBJ2-3, with D perhaps matching TRBD2 (5 bases). Trimming cost V 10 bases and J 1 base, with 12 bases left between them. This CDR3 region has 13 residues. CDR1 MDHEN and CDR2 SYDVKM come from the germline V gene. For the CDR3, the DNA is TGTGCCATTAATAGCGTGGGCACAGATACGCAGTATTTT. Translated: CAINSVGTDTQYF.

This clonotype has ten or more counts. The V gene is TRBV6-1, the J gene TRBJ2-3, with TRBD2 matching over 7 bases. This CDR3 contains 13 residues. Germline V lookup: CDR1 MNHNS, CDR2 SASEGT. V was pared by 7 bases and J by 4 bases, with 5 bases of the junction left unmatched. In nucleotides, the CDR3 is TGTGCCAGCAAGAAGACTAGCCCAGATACGCAGTATTTT. Translated, it gives CASKKTSPDTQYF.

The V and J genes are TRBV27 and TRBJ2-2; no reliable D call. Trimming cost V 1 base and J 7 bases, with 7 bases left between them. The CDR3 covers 13 residues. From germline, CDR1 is MNHEY and CDR2 SMNVEV (reference sequence). CDR3 loop: CASSLWTGGELFF. Here the CDR3 DNA reads TGTGCCAGCAGTTTATGGACGGGCGGGGAGCTGTTTTTT.

This clonotype was observed many times. V is TRBV19 and J is TRBJ2-1, with TRBD2 identical over 9 bases. V shed 7 bases and J 3 bases; nucleotides not matched to a gene: 4. This CDR3 comprises 14 residues. In germline, CDR1 is LNHDA, CDR2 SQIVND (reference sequence). Here the CDR3 reads CASIPSGVYNEQFF. CDR3 sequence (DNA): TGTGCCAGTATTCCTAGCGGGGTCTACAATGAGCAGTTCTTC.

This sequence joins TRBV10-1 and TRBJ2-4; D unclear. The CDR3 covers 14 residues. V was trimmed by 4 bases and J by 5 bases, leaving 12 bases between them. The germline V gene has CDR1 WNHNN and CDR2 SYGVQD (reference sequence). In DNA form, the CDR3 reads TGCGCCAGCAGTGTGCTACTGGGCCAAAACATTCAGTACTTC. Protein sequence: CASSVLLGQNIQYF.

This clonotype was seen a few times. This chain joins TRBV6-1 and TRBJ2-1, with 8 bases matching TRBD2. V lost 9 bases, J lost 0 bases, and 7 bases stayed unmatched. This CDR3 contains 15 residues. Germline loops: CDR1 MNHNS, CDR2 SASEGT. The CDR3 nucleotides read TGTGCCAGTTCTCGAAGCGGGAGCTCCTACAATGAGCAGTTCTTC. Residues: CASSRSGSSYNEQFF.

This clonotype was picked up many times. V is TRBV6-1 and J is TRBJ1-1, with 7 bases lining up with TRBD1. Germline V lookup: CDR1 MNHNS, CDR2 SASEGT. V lost 6 bases and J lost 11; bases outside the gene matches: 6. This CDR3 spans 11 amino acids. CDR3 nucleotide sequence: TGTGCCAGCAGATTCACAGGGGTGGCTTTCTTT. Protein sequence: CASRFTGVAFF.

This clonotype was picked up many times. The chain is built from TRBV5-6 and TRBJ2-3; TRBD2 matches 7 bases. This CDR3 spans 15 amino acids. Germline CDR1 reads SGHDT; CDR2 reads YYEEEE. V lost 1 base and J lost 5; bases outside the gene matches: 7. The CDR3 DNA is TGTGCCAGCAGCTTGCTGCGGGAGTCGGGAGATACGCAGTATTTT. It codes for CASSLLRESGDTQYF.

This rearrangement joins TRBV5-1 to TRBJ2-3; weak D call: TRBD1 (6 bases). Germline V gives CDR1 SGHRS, CDR2 YFSETQ. V gave up 0 bases and J gave up 2 bases, with 13 bases separating them. The CDR3 has 16 residues. The CDR3 bases are TGCGCCAGCAGCTTGGGAATACAGGGCGTCACAGATACGCAGTATTTT. It encodes CASSLGIQGVTDTQYF.